Each of the 22 T cell receptor beta chains below was sequenced from the same sample in a study of blood T cell repertoires in COVID-19. Sequencing was performed with immunoSEQ multiplex PCR; in TCRdb, only in-frame clones are kept and a portion is missing. The sample yields about 160,000 clones, about 90% seen once. Material for sequencing was peripheral blood. The receptors stem from an older woman with active or convalescent COVID-19.

The V and J genes are TRBV9 and TRBJ2-1, with 10 bases fitting TRBD2. Germline-derived CDR1 and CDR2 are SGDLS and YYNGEE. Trimming at V came to 3 bases and at J to 7 bases, leaving 7 bases not matched to a gene. This CDR3 has 15 amino acids. CDR3 nucleotide sequence: TGTGCCAGCAGCGAAGCGGGGGGGCCGGGTAATGAGCAGTTCTTC. Translated: CASSEAGGPGNEQFF.

The chain is built from TRBV18 and TRBJ1-5; D gene uncertain. The CDR3 is 13 residues long. Germline loops: CDR1 KGHSH, CDR2 LQKENI. V was cut by 5 bases and J by 7 bases, with 12 bases left in between. CDR3 nucleotides: TGTGCCAGCTCAGTCGGGGAAGAACAGCCCCAGCATTTT. This codes for CASSVGEEQPQHF.

V usage is TRBV2 and J usage is TRBJ2-5; tentative D call: TRBD2 (6 bases). V lost 1 base, J lost 5 bases, and 14 bases lay in between. This CDR3 has 15 residues. Germline loops: CDR1 SNHLY, CDR2 FYNNEI. CDR3 residues: CASSEDQGGAETQYF. The DNA of the CDR3 is TGTGCCAGCAGTGAAGATCAGGGAGGTGCGGAGACCCAGTACTTC.

This chain uses TRBV5-4 with TRBJ2-4, with D uncertain. The V gene's germline CDR1 is SGHNT and CDR2 YYREEE (reference sequence). This CDR3 is built from 17 residues. Trimming cost V 2 bases and J 0 bases, with 15 bases left between them. The CDR3 DNA sequence: TGTGCCAGCAGCTTCGGTCCAAACGTTCTAGCCAAAAACATTCAGTACTTC. Its translation: CASSFGPNVLAKNIQYF. The full variable domain, completed using reference TRBV5-4 and TRBJ2-4, is ETGVTQSPTHLIKTRGQQVTLRCSSQSGHNTVSWYQQALGQGPQFIFQYYREEENGRGNFPPRFSGLQFPNYSSELNVNALELDDSALYLCASSFGPNVLAKNIQYFGAGTRLSVL.

This chain joins TRBV12-3 or TRBV12-4 and TRBJ1-4; D gene unclear. The CDR3 is made up of 11 amino acids. V was trimmed by 5 bases and J by 5 bases, leaving 3 bases between them. CDR3 sequence reads: CASSQNEKLFF. The CDR3 nucleotides read TGTGCCAGCAGTCAAAATGAAAAACTGTTTTTT.

The sample holds a few counts of this clone. The chain has TRBV14 and TRBJ1-2; no firm D call. V lost 1 base and J lost 8, with 8 bases in between. The CDR3 spans 12 residues. The germline CDR1 and CDR2 sequences are SGHDN and FVKESK. CDR3 DNA: TGTGCCAGCAGCCAAGCGGGGATCGGCTACACCTTC. Amino acids: CASSQAGIGYTF. Looking up the rest from reference TRBV14 and TRBJ1-2 gives the full variable domain: EAGVTQFPSHSVIEKGQTVTLRCDPISGHDNLYWYRRVMGKEIKFLLHFVKESKQDESGMPNNRFLAERTGGTYSTLKVQPAELEDSGVYFCASSQAGIGYTFGSGTRLTVV.

The V and J genes are TRBV6-2 or TRBV6-3 and TRBJ2-5; D unclear. V was trimmed by 1 base and J by 4 bases, leaving 10 bases between them. In germline, CDR1 is MNHEY, CDR2 SVGEGT. The CDR3 runs to 14 residues. CDR3 amino acids: CASSYYPAGETQYF. Written as DNA, the CDR3 is TGTGCCAGCAGTTACTATCCGGCAGGAGAGACCCAGTACTTC.

The chain links TRBV29-1 to TRBJ1-1; the D gene is possibly TRBD1 (5 bases). Trimming took off 7 bases at V and 1 base at J, with 7 bases between the two ends. The CDR3 sequence is 11 residues long. Germline CDR1 reads SQVTM; CDR2 reads ANQGSEA. Here the CDR3 reads CSGRGNTEAFF. As DNA, the CDR3 is TGCAGCGGAAGGGGGAACACTGAAGCTTTCTTT.

The chain joins TRBV4-1 to TRBJ1-2; D unclear. The CDR3 length is 15 residues. The germline CDR1 and CDR2 sequences are MGHRA and YSYEKL. V was pared by 4 bases and J by 2 bases, with 14 bases between. The CDR3 DNA reads as TGCGCCAGCAGCCCTGGAGGGCGTGGAAACTATGGCTACACCTTC. It translates to CASSPGGRGNYGYTF.

This clone was recorded only once. The chain has TRBV3-1 (or the pseudogene TRBV3-2) and TRBJ1-4; 8 bases agree with TRBD1. Germline loops: CDR1 LGHDT, CDR2 YNNKEL (reference sequence). The length of the CDR3 is 14 residues. V was pared by 6 bases and J by 8 bases, with 8 bases of the junction left unmatched. The CDR3 nucleotides are TGTGCCAGCAGTCCAGGGGGCGCCCCGGAAAAACTGTTTTTT. Protein: CASSPGGAPEKLFF.

The chain joins TRBV7-2 to TRBJ2-4; D is unclear. CDR3 size: 15 residues. V was shortened by 4 bases and J by 2 bases, with 12 bases between the two germline ends. Germline CDR1 SGHTA, CDR2 FQGNSA. This CDR3 reads CASSSPSGSKNIQYF. The CDR3 nucleotides read TGTGCCAGCAGCTCGCCTTCCGGGTCCAAAAACATTCAGTACTTC.

The chain couples TRBV4-1 to TRBJ1-6; 8 nucleotides agree with TRBD1. The length of the CDR3 is 16 residues. Germline CDR1 and CDR2: MGHRA and YSYEKL. V shed 3 bases, J shed 5 bases, and the junction held 6 bases outside the gene matches. In DNA, the CDR3 is TGCGCCAGCAGCCAGGGGACAGGCGGCAATAATTCACCCCTCCACTTT. Residues: CASSQGTGGNNSPLHF.

The chain carries TRBV4-3 and TRBJ2-2, with D tentatively TRBD1 (6 bases). Germline CDR1 reads LGHNA; CDR2 reads YSLEER. V dropped 2 bases and J dropped 0 bases, with 10 bases sitting between them. The CDR3 spans 16 residues. CDR3 bases: TGCGCCAGCAGCCAATTAGGGGGACCGAACACCGGGGAGCTGTTTTTT. This translates into CASSQLGGPNTGELFF.

This chain joins TRBV11-2 and TRBJ1-1; TRBD1 aligns across 8 bases. Germline CDR1 is SGHAT and CDR2 is FQNNGV. J lost 3 bases, V lost 6 bases, and 12 bases had no gene match. The CDR3 runs to 16 residues. The DNA for the CDR3 is TGTGCCAGCAGGCGTCTCAGGGGGCGGCTATACACTGAAGCTTTCTTT. This sequence encodes CASRRLRGRLYTEAFF.

V gene TRBV5-1 combines with J gene TRBJ2-2; D is ambiguous. The V and J ends lost 1 base and 4 bases respectively, with 8 bases between them. CDR3 size: 14 residues. Germline V lookup: CDR1 SGHRS, CDR2 YFSETQ. CDR3 DNA: TGCGCCAGCAGCTTGCCGAGTGGCACCGGGGAGCTGTTTTTT. Amino acid sequence: CASSLPSGTGELFF. Supplemented by reference TRBV5-1 and TRBJ2-2, the full variable domain reads KAGVTQTPRYLIKTRGQQVTLSCSPISGHRSVSWYQQTPGQGLQFLFEYFSETQRNKGNFPGRFSGRQFSNSRSEMNVSTLELGDSALYLCASSLPSGTGELFFGEGSRLTVL.

The chain is built from TRBV29-1 and TRBJ1-1; D remains unclear. Trimming stripped 4 bases from V and 2 bases from J, with 11 bases between. Germline assignment: CDR1 SQVTM and CDR2 ANQGSEA. CDR3 length: 13 residues. CDR3 in DNA: TGCAGCGTTGTCCGGTTGGTAAACACTGAAGCTTTCTTT. This sequence encodes CSVVRLVNTEAFF. Complete variable domain (other parts from reference TRBV29-1 and TRBJ1-1): SAVISQKPSRDICQRGTSLTIQCQVDSQVTMMFWYRQQPGQSLTLIATANQGSEATYESGFVIDKFPISRPNLTFSTLTVSNMSPEDSSIYLCSVVRLVNTEAFFGQGTRLTVV.

The chain combines TRBV9 with TRBJ2-7, with a weak D call TRBD2 (5 bases). CDR1 and CDR2 from the germline V gene are SGDLS and YYNGEE. This CDR3 is built from 13 residues. The germline V and J ends were trimmed by 4 bases and 6 bases, with 14 bases remaining between them. The CDR3 DNA reads TGTGCCAGCAGCACGGGGATCACGGGCGAGCAGTACTTC. Amino acids: CASSTGITGEQYF.

The chain is built from TRBV7-9 and TRBJ1-2, with 9 bases fitting TRBD1. Germline assignment: CDR1 SEHNR and CDR2 FQNEAQ (reference sequence). The CDR3 spans 15 residues. The V segment lost 5 bases and the J segment 4 bases; nucleotides outside the gene matches: 8. CDR3 amino acids: CASSKTGQGSYGYTF. CDR3 coding DNA: TGTGCCAGCAGCAAGACGGGACAGGGCTCCTATGGCTACACCTTC.

This clone occurred once. The rearrangement links TRBV7-5 to TRBJ2-5; no check of the table's D call, TRBD2, against the DNA was made. TRBV7-5 is a listed pseudogene. The length of the CDR3 is 18 residues. The CDR3 is CARRRKRRGSIEVETQYF. CDR3 coding DNA: TGTGCCAGAAGGAGAAAAAGGCGGGGGTCCATTGAAGTGGAGACCCAGTACTTC.

J is TRBJ2-1 and V is TRBV7-2, with a tentative D call TRBD1 (5 bases). V shed 2 bases and J shed 3 bases, with 11 bases lying between them. Per germline, CDR1 SGHTA and CDR2 FQGNSA. This CDR3 region has 15 residues. The CDR3 is CASSLSRADYNEQFF. In DNA form, the CDR3 reads TGTGCCAGCAGCTTATCCAGGGCCGACTACAATGAGCAGTTCTTC.

This clone was recorded once. The chain combines TRBV18 with TRBJ1-1; D is possibly TRBD1 (6 bases). CDR3 length: 16 amino acids. V was clipped by 2 bases and J by 0 bases, with 13 bases between them. The germline V gene encodes CDR1 KGHSH and CDR2 LQKENI. The CDR3 region has the DNA TGTGCCAGCTCACCAGGACAGCTCCCCCTGAACACTGAAGCTTTCTTT. Amino acids: CASSPGQLPLNTEAFF.

The chain joins TRBV7-9 to TRBJ1-2; no definite D call. V gave up 1 base and J gave up 2 bases, with 8 bases separating them. CDR3 length: 14 residues. Germline V CDR1 and CDR2: SEHNR, FQNEAQ (reference sequence). The CDR3 reads CASSLGTGNYGYTF. The DNA of the CDR3 is TGTGCCAGCAGCTTAGGGACTGGAAACTATGGCTACACCTTC. Combining the CDR3 with reference TRBV7-9 and TRBJ1-2 gives the whole variable domain DTGVSQNPRHKITKRGQNVTFRCDPISEHNRLYWYRQTLGQGPEFLTYFQNEAQLEKSRLLSDRFSAERPKGSFSTLEIQRTEQGDSAMYLCASSLGTGNYGYTFGSGTRLTVV.